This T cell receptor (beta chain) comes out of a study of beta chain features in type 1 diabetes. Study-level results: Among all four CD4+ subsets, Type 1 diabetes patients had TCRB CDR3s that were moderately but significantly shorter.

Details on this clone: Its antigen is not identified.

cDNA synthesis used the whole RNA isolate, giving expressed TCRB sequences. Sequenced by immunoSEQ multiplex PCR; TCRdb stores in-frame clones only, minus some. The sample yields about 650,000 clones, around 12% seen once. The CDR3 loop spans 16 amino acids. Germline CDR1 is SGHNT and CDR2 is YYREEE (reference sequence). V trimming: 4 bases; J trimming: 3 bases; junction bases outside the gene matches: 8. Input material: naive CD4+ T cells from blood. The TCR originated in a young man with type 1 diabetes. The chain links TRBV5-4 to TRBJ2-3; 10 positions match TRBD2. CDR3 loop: CASSRIAGGATDTQYF. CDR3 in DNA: TGTGCCAGCAGCCGTATAGCGGGGGGAGCAACAGATACGCAGTATTTT.